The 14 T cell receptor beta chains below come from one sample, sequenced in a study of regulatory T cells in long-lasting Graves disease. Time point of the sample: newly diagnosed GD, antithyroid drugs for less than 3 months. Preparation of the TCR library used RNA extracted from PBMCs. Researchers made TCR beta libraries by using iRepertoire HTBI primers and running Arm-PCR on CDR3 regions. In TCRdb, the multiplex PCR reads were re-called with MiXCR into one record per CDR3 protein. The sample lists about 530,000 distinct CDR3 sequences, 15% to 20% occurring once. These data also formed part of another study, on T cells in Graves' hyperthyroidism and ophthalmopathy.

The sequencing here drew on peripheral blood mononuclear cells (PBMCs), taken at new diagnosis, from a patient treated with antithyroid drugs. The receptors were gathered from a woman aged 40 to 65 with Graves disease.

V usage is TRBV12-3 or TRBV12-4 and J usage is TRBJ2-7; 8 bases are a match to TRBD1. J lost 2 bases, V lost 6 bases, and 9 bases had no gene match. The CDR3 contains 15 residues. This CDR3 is CASSAGTGITYEQYF. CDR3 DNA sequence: TGTGCCAGCAGCGCCGGGACAGGCATAACCTACGAGCAGTACTTC.

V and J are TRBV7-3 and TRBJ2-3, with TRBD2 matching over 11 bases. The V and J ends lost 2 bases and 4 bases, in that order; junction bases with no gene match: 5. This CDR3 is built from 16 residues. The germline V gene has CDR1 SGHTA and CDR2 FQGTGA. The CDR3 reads CASSLVAGGHADTQYF. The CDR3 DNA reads TGTGCCAGCAGCTTAGTAGCGGGGGGGCACGCAGATACGCAGTATTTT.

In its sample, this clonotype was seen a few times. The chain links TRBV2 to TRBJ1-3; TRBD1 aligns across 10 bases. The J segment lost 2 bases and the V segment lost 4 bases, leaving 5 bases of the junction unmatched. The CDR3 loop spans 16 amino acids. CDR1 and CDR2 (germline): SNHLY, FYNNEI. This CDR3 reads CASSGDRGVTGNTIYF. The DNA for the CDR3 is TGTGCCAGCAGTGGGGACAGGGGAGTAACTGGAAACACCATATATTTT.

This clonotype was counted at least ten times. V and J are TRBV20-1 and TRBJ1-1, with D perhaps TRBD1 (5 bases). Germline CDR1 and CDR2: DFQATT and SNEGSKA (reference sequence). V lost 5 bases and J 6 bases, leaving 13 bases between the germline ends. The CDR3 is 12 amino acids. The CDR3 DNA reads TGCAGTGCTTATAGCAGGGATCCTGAAGCTTTCTTT. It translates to CSAYSRDPEAFF.

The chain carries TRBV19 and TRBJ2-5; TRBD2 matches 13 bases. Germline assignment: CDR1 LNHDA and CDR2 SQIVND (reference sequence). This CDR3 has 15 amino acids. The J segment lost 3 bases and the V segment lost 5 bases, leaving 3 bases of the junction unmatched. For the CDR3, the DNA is TGTGCCAGTAGTCCGGGACTAGCGGGGAAAGAGACCCAGTACTTC. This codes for CASSPGLAGKETQYF.

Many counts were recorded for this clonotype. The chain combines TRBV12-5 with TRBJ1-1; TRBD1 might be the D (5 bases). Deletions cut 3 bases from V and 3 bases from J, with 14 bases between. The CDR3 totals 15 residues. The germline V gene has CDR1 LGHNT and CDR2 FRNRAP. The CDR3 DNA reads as TGTGCTAGTGGTTTTAAGGCCAGGGAAGACACTGAAGCTTTCTTT. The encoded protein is CASGFKAREDTEAFF.

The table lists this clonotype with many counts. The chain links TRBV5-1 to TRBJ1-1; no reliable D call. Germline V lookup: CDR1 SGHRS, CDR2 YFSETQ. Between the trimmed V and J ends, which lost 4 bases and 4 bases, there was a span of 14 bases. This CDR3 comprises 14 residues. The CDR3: CASSGGLVGTEAFF. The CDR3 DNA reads TGCGCCAGCAGCGGAGGCCTTGTGGGCACTGAAGCTTTCTTT.

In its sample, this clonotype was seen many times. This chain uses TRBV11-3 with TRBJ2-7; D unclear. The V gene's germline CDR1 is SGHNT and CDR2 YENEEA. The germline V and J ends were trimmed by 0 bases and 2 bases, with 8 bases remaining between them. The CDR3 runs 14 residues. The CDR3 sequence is CASSLDWQPYEQYF. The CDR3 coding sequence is TGTGCCAGCAGCTTAGATTGGCAGCCCTACGAGCAGTACTTC.

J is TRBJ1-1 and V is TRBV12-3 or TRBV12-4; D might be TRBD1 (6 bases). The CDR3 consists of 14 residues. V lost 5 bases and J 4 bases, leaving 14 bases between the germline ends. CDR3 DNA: TGTGCCAGCAGTCCACAGGGTATTGGCACTGAAGCTTTCTTT. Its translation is CASSPQGIGTEAFF.

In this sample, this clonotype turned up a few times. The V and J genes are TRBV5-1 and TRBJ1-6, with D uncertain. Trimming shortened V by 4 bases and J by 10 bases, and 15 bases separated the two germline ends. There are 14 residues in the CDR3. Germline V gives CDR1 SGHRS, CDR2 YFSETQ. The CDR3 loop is CASSPPAGGSPLHF. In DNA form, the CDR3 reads TGCGCCAGCAGCCCCCCGGCCGGCGGCTCACCCCTCCACTTT.

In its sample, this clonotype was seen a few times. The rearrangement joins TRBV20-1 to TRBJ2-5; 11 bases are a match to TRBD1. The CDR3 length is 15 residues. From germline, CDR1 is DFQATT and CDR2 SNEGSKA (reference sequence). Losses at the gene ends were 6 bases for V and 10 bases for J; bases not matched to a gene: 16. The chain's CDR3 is CSAAWDRGSSGGQYF. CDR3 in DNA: TGCAGTGCCGCCTGGGACAGGGGGTCATCGGGTGGCCAGTACTTC.

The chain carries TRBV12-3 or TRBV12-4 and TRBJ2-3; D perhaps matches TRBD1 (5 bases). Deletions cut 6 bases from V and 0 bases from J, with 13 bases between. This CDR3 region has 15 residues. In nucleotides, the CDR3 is TGTGCCAGCAGCAAGAGTCGGACAAGCACAGATACGCAGTATTTT. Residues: CASSKSRTSTDTQYF.

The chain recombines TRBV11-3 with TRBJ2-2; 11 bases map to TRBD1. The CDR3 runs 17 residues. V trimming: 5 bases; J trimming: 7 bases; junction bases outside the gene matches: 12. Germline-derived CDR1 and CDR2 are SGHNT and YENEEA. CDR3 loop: CASSPTWTGGFNGELFF. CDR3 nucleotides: TGTGCCAGCAGCCCTACCTGGACAGGGGGCTTTAACGGGGAGCTGTTTTTT.

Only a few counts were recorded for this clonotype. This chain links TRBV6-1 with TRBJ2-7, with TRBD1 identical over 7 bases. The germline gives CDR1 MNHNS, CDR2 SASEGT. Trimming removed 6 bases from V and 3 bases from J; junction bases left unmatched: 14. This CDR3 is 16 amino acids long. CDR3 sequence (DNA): TGTGCCAGCAGCCAACTAGGGGGACAGACTTTCTACGAGCAGTACTTC. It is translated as CASSQLGGQTFYEQYF.